Each of the 11 T cell receptor beta chains below was sequenced from the same sample in a study of tumor-infiltrating lymphocytes in primary liver carcinoma. Starting material of about 450 ng total RNA yielded TCR beta cDNA via a constant-region primer. A slightly modified ARM-PCR protocol with three nested multiplex PCR rounds produced these TCR beta libraries. Use of TRBV1-TRBV30 forward primers with a C-beta reverse primer characterized the first two PCR rounds, which lasted around 10 cycles each. Using its own MiXCR run on the multiplex PCR reads, TCRdb lists one record per CDR3 protein. This sample yields under 45,000 distinct CDR3 sequences, of which around 70% are seen a single time; 19% belongs to the top ten. Investigators took RNA and DNA out together from 20-30 mg of unsorted bulk tissue. Sequencing was done on a sample of liver tumor tissue from sampling region 2. Subset indicated: tumor region T2, inferior pole. The receptor source for this set is a man between 40 and 49 years old with primary liver carcinoma and hepatitis B virus infection.

The chain uses TRBV28 and TRBJ1-5; D remains unclear. TRBJ2-3 explains the end of the DNA better; the J call may be wrong. CDR3 size: 14 residues. From germline, CDR1 is MDHEN and CDR2 SYDVKM. This CDR3 reads CASSLEGGEQPQYF. CDR3 sequence (DNA): TGTGCCAGCAGTTTAGAAGGCGGTGAACAGCCCCAGTATTTT.

To note about this clonotype: Since the CDR3 does not end with the conserved phenylalanine or tryptophan, this likely comes from a read error. It is unclear where the CDR3 begins or ends on the DNA, so no DNA is shown, and the CDR3 is as TCRdb lists it. This chain connects TRBV14 to TRBJ2-1; no check of the table's D call, TRBD2, against the DNA was made. Germline-derived CDR1 and CDR2 are SGHDN and FVKESK. Counting both end residues, the CDR3 totals 16 amino acids. The CDR3: CASSAAAGWVNNEQLI.

Points on this clonotype: At one end the junction does not follow the germline gene, possibly because of a read error. The genes are TRBV6-2 or TRBV6-3 and TRBJ2-6, with unresolved D. The CDR3 length is 16 residues. The V gene's germline CDR1 is MNHEY and CDR2 SVGEGT. The CDR3 sequence is CVSKGKFPSGANVLTF. In nucleotides, the CDR3 is TGTGTCAGCAAGGGCAAGTTCCCTTCAGGGGCCAACGTCCTGACTTTC.

With respect to this clonotype: The germline gene is not matched at one end of the junction; a read error may be the cause. J is TRBJ2-1 and V is TRBV4-3; 7 nucleotides match TRBD2. The germline V gene has CDR1 LGHNA and CDR2 YSLEER. The CDR3 sequence is 16 residues long. For the CDR3, the DNA is TGCGCCATCAGCCAAGATCGGAGCGGGATACACAATGAGCAGTTCTTC. Its translation: CAISQDRSGIHNEQFF.

On this clonotype itself: A junction end diverges from the germline sequence, so it may reflect a read error. The chain links TRBV11-2 to TRBJ2-5; D gene ambiguous. Germline V lookup: CDR1 SGHAT, CDR2 FQNNGV. The CDR3 consists of 11 residues. CDR3 DNA sequence: TGTGCCAACAACTTCGGGCAGACCCAGTATTTC. Protein product: CANNFGQTQYF.

The chain combines TRBV30 with TRBJ1-6; possibly TRBD1 for D (6 bases). The CDR3 has 14 amino acids. The V end lost 4 bases, the J end lost 5 bases, and 12 bases lay between the germline ends. From germline, CDR1 is GTSNPN and CDR2 SVGIG (reference sequence). CDR3 in DNA: TGTGCCTGGAATGGACAGACTGATAATTCACCCCTCCACTTT. It specifies CAWNGQTDNSPLHF. The entire variable domain, with the rest obtained from reference TRBV30 and TRBJ1-6, is as follows: SQTIHQWPATLVQPVGSPLSLECTVEGTSNPNLYWYRQAAGRGLQLLFYSVGIGQISSEVPQNLSASRPQDRQFILSSKKLLLSDSGFYLCAWNGQTDNSPLHFGNGTRLTVT.

The J gene is TRBJ2-5, the V gene TRBV6-2 or TRBV6-3, with D possibly TRBD1 on 5 matching bases. This CDR3 spans 14 amino acids. Germline V CDR1 and CDR2: MNHEY, SVGEGT. The V and J ends lost 11 bases and 1 base respectively, with 17 bases between them. CDR3 loop: CAGGPTGAQETQYF. The CDR3 DNA reads as TGTGCCGGCGGACCTACAGGAGCCCAAGAGACCCAGTACTTC.

Concerning this clonotype itself: This is likely a read error, given that the CDR3 carries no conserved phenylalanine or tryptophan at its end. The gene calls are TRBV29-1 and TRBJ2-1; tentative D call: TRBD2 (6 bases). This CDR3 spans 10 amino acids. The germline CDR1 and CDR2 sequences are SQVTM and ANQGSEA. The CDR3: CSVFREEQFS. CDR3 sequence (DNA): TGTAGCGTTTTCCGGGAGGAGCAGTTCTCC.

Remarks on this clonotype: A junction end diverges from the germline sequence, so it may reflect a read error. The chain has TRBV6-2 or TRBV6-3 and TRBJ2-2; perhaps D is TRBD1 or TRBD2 (5 bases each). CDR3 length: 15 amino acids. Germline CDR1 and CDR2: MNHEY and SVGEGT. CDR3 in amino acids: CASSYTGAAYGELSF. CDR3 bases: TGTGCCAGCAGTTACACCGGGGCCGCATATGGGGAGCTGTCTTTT.

Of note for this clonotype: This CDR3 is missing its conserved last phenylalanine or tryptophan, likely due to a read error. This chain uses TRBV11-2 with TRBJ2-2; the D gene is possibly TRBD1 (5 bases). CDR1 and CDR2 from the germline V gene are SGHAT and FQNNGV. The CDR3 runs to 14 residues. V was trimmed by 4 bases and J by 11 bases, leaving 17 bases between them. The CDR3 coding sequence is TGTGCCAGCAGCTCAGACTCGGACACAGGCGAGCTGTTTTCT. Translation: CASSSDSDTGELFS.

This chain connects TRBV12-5 to TRBJ2-7; 7 bases fit TRBD1. Germline loops: CDR1 LGHNT, CDR2 FRNRAP. The CDR3 totals 13 residues. CDR3 region: CANEGASPYEQYF. DNA of the CDR3: TGTGCCAATGAGGGGGCCAGTCCCTACGAGCAGTACTTC.